The sequence of this TCR beta chain was determined in a study of OX40 agonist ivuxolimab in advanced cancers. V gave up 2 bases and J gave up 4 bases, with 12 bases separating them. This CDR3 comprises 15 residues. CDR1 is SGHRS and CDR2 is YFSETQ in the germline V gene. Method: immunoSEQ multiplex PCR; TCRdb's copy keeps in-frame clones and lacks some. The table shows tens of thousands of clones, with approximately 80% occurring only once. The source material was CD4+ or CD8+ T cells sorted from blood, sampled in a trial of the OX40 agonist ivuxolimab. The sequence derives from an adult with an advanced solid tumor such as melanoma, head and neck, liver or kidney cancer. The chain is built from TRBV5-1 and TRBJ1-4; unclear D gene. The chain's CDR3 is CASSLTRSFNEKLFF. CDR3 sequence (DNA): TGCGCCAGCAGCTTAACCCGGAGCTTTAATGAAAAACTGTTTTTT. The complete variable domain, with remaining parts taken from reference TRBV5-1 and TRBJ1-4, reads KAGVTQTPRYLIKTRGQQVTLSCSPISGHRSVSWYQQTPGQGLQFLFEYFSETQRNKGNFPGRFSGRQFSNSRSEMNVSTLELGDSALYLCASSLTRSFNEKLFFGSGTQLSVL.